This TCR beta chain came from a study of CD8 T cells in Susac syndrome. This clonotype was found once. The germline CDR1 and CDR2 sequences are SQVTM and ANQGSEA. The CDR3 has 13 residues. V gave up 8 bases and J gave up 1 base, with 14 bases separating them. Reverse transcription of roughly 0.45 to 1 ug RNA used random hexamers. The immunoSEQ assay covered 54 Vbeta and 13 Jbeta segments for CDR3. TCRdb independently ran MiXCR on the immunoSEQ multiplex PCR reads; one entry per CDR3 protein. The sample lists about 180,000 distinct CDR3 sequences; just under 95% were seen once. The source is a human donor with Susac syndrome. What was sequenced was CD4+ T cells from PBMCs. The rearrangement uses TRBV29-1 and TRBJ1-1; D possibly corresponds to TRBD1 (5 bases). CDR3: CSTGTFTNTEAFF. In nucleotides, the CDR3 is TGCAGCACGGGGACCTTTACGAACACTGAAGCTTTCTTT. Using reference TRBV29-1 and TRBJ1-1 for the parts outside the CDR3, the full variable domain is SAVISQKPSRDICQRGTSLTIQCQVDSQVTMMFWYRQQPGQSLTLIATANQGSEATYESGFVIDKFPISRPNLTFSTLTVSNMSPEDSSIYLCSTGTFTNTEAFFGQGTRLTVV.